The clone carrying this TCR beta chain was detected only once. What it binds is unknown. No cell sorting was done before RNA was extracted from the tissue. Donors were chemotherapy-naive, newly diagnosed lung cancer surgical patients in China, August–late 2014. The sample belongs to a study of tumor and adjacent non-tumor tissue in lung cancer. In the study overall: Histology: under 15 adenocarcinoma, a couple of squamous cell carcinoma, 1 small cell lung cancer.

TCRbeta libraries were built with three rounds of nested PCR, modified from ARM-PCR. TCRdb itself ran the multiplex PCR reads through MiXCR, one entry per CDR3 protein. The table lists 69,000 or so distinct CDR3 sequences, about three quarters of them singletons. The CDR3 has 15 amino acids. The V gene's germline CDR1 is SGHNT and CDR2 YYREEE (reference sequence). Regarding the study as a whole: Higher tumor TCR diversity was associated with shorter survival. Significantly higher TCR diversity was found in tumor than normal lung.

The TCR comes from a man aged 55 to 69 with non-small cell lung cancer. Sequencing was done on a sample of lung tumor tissue. J is TRBJ1-6 and V is TRBV5-4; 7 bases are a match to TRBD1. The CDR3 loop is CISSGETGRNSPLHF. As DNA, the CDR3 is TGTATCAGCAGCGGAGAGACAGGGAGAAATTCACCCCTCCACTTT.